This TCR beta chain was documented in a study of blood T cell repertoires in COVID-19. Study information: COVID-19 samples from acute and convalescent phases originated in the United States, Italy and Spain. PBMCs, B-cell-depleted T cells, or T cells were the source of the cDNA or gDNA that made up the material.

The CDR3 contains 16 residues. Germline lookup yields CDR1 SEHNR and CDR2 FQNEAQ (reference sequence). Trimming removed 1 base at V and 0 bases at J, with 12 bases between. As processed by the authors: From reference gene primer amplification, estimates of nucleated cell counts were derived. The table came from immunoSEQ multiplex PCR; TCRdb's copy has only in-frame clones and leaves some out. The D gene and trimming were derived from the DNA, and the V and J assignments and clone size from that table. This sample has some 87,000 clones, with more than 70% found just once. What was sequenced was peripheral blood. The receptor was derived from a human donor in a cohort sampled during active COVID-19. The chain employs TRBV7-9 and TRBJ2-5; TRBD2 might be the D (5 bases). CDR3 coding DNA: TGTGCCAGCAGCTTAGGGGGTACTAGAAACCAAGAGACCCAGTACTTC. It is translated as CASSLGGTRNQETQYF.